The 21 T cell receptor beta chains in this list originate from one sample, sequenced in a study of blood T cell repertoires in COVID-19 (dated by TCRdb to the early 2020s). The method was the immunoSEQ multiplex PCR assay. As stored in TCRdb, this immuneACCESS dataset retains in-frame rearrangements with V and J assigned. A fraction of the clones does not appear; measured against another copy, unresolved V genes explain less than half of the discrepancy, and the remainder lacks a known reason. Within this sample are more than 70,000 clones, with roughly 80% of them counted one time only. The leading ten clones occupy around 36% of the sample. Specimen: peripheral blood. The receptors shown here come from a woman aged 65 to 85 with acute or convalescent COVID-19.

CDR3 sequence reads: CASSRLGVIMNTEAFF. CDR3 nucleotides: TGTGCCAGTAGTAGACTAGGGGTAATAATGAACACTGAAGCTTTCTTT. The genes are TRBV19 and TRBJ1-1; D possibly corresponds to TRBD1 (5 bases). The ends were cut back, 4 bases at V and 0 bases at J, with 15 bases in the middle. There are 16 residues in the CDR3. The germline CDR1 and CDR2 sequences are LNHDA and SQIVND (reference sequence).

The chain combines TRBV12-3 or TRBV12-4 with TRBJ2-7, with 8 bases matching TRBD2. V shed 5 bases and J 5 bases; nucleotides not matched to a gene: 2. This CDR3 has 12 residues. The CDR3 sequence: CASSQTSDEQYF. Here the CDR3 DNA reads TGTGCCAGCAGTCAGACTAGCGACGAGCAGTACTTC.

The DNA of the CDR3 is TGTGCCAGTAAGCCCGGCCCCGGGGAGGTGGAGACCCAGTACTTC. This encodes CASKPGPGEVETQYF. The V and J genes are TRBV19 and TRBJ2-5; D is perhaps TRBD2 (6 bases). Germline V CDR1 and CDR2: LNHDA, SQIVND (reference sequence). The CDR3 covers 15 residues. V lost 7 bases and J lost 5, with 20 bases in between.

The rearrangement uses TRBV27 and TRBJ2-1; 9 nucleotides align to TRBD1. Trimming took 5 bases from V and 5 from J; bases not matched to a gene: 13. Per the germline V gene, CDR1 is MNHEY and CDR2 is SMNVEV (reference sequence). The CDR3 has 17 residues. CDR3 loop: CASSVYRGRDLDNEQFF. CDR3 coding DNA: TGTGCCAGCAGTGTCTACAGGGGGCGAGACCTGGACAATGAGCAGTTCTTC.

The genes are TRBV6-5 and TRBJ2-2; weak D call: TRBD1 (6 bases). The V end was cut by 4 bases, the J end by 0 bases, with 9 bases between. Germline lookup yields CDR1 MNHEY and CDR2 SVGAGI. This CDR3 has 15 residues. The CDR3 DNA reads as TGTGCCAGCAGTTCCGGGACAACGAACACCGGGGAGCTGTTTTTT. It yields the protein CASSSGTTNTGELFF.

This clone has a single count. The chain couples TRBV19 to TRBJ1-5, with 9 bases identical to TRBD1. The CDR3 length is 14 residues. V lost 7 bases and J lost 7; bases outside the gene matches: 8. Germline V gene sequence: CDR1 LNHDA, CDR2 SQIVND (reference sequence). The CDR3 nucleotides are TGTGCCAGTAATCCCGGACAGGGGCCCCAGCCCCAGCATTTT. Translating gives CASNPGQGPQPQHF.

This clone showed up just a few times. V and J are TRBV30 and TRBJ1-1; D unresolved. The CDR3 extends over 14 amino acids. Germline V gene lookup returns CDR1 GTSNPN and CDR2 SVGIG (reference sequence). V dropped 1 base and J dropped 2 bases, with 11 bases sitting between them. The CDR3 DNA reads TGTGCCTGGAGTGAATCCGGTTTCAACACTGAAGCTTTCTTT. Protein: CAWSESGFNTEAFF.

V is TRBV24-1 and J is TRBJ1-2; D might be TRBD1 (5 bases). From germline, CDR1 is KGHDR and CDR2 SFDVKD. This CDR3 is built from 13 residues. V was pared by 5 bases and J by 7 bases, with 13 bases between. For the CDR3, the DNA is TGTGCCACCAGTGCCCCCGGGGGAAGTGGCTACACCTTC. The encoded protein is CATSAPGGSGYTF.

CDR3 region: CASSRRVFGNTIYF. The CDR3 nucleotides are TGTGCCAGCAGCCGACGGGTATTTGGAAACACCATATATTTT. The chain links TRBV13 to TRBJ1-3; D remains unclear. CDR3 size: 14 residues. CDR1 is PRHDT, CDR2 FYEKMQ, per germline (reference sequence). V lost 5 bases and J 3 bases, leaving 11 bases between the germline ends.

This sequence joins TRBV19 and TRBJ2-1; D call uncertain. The CDR3 extends over 13 amino acids. V gave up 5 bases and J gave up 7 bases, with 12 bases separating them. Germline CDR1 is LNHDA and CDR2 is SQIVND (reference sequence). The CDR3 loop reads CASSRGSWNEQFF. CDR3 sequence (DNA): TGTGCCAGTAGTCGCGGTAGTTGGAATGAGCAGTTCTTC.

The chain uses TRBV19 and TRBJ2-7; 9 positions match TRBD1. The J segment lost 3 bases and the V segment lost 5 bases, leaving 2 bases of the junction unmatched. The CDR3 runs to 13 residues. Per germline, CDR1 LNHDA and CDR2 SQIVND (reference sequence). The DNA for the CDR3 is TGTGCCAGTAGTGGGACAGGGTTCTACGAGCAGTACTTC. It is translated as CASSGTGFYEQYF.

This clone was recorded at least ten times. At one of its ends the junction is not consistent with the germline gene, which may arise from a read error. The V and J genes are TRBV5-6 and TRBJ1-1; possibly TRBD1 for D (5 bases). The CDR3 consists of 16 residues. CDR1 and CDR2 from the germline V gene are SGHDT and YYEEEE. CDR3 amino acids: CDSSFGLQGVRTEAFF. In DNA form, the CDR3 reads TGTGACAGCAGCTTCGGATTGCAAGGGGTTCGCACTGAAGCTTTCTTT.

The V and J genes are TRBV30 and TRBJ2-6; 8 bases are shared with TRBD1. The V segment lost 7 bases and the J segment 0 bases; nucleotides outside the gene matches: 5. Germline CDR1 and CDR2: GTSNPN and SVGIG (reference sequence). The length of the CDR3 is 15 residues. CDR3 loop: CAFGQGASGANVLTF. The CDR3 DNA follows: TGTGCCTTCGGACAGGGTGCCTCTGGGGCCAACGTCCTGACTTTC.

The chain links TRBV19 to TRBJ1-3; D not certain. Germline assignment: CDR1 LNHDA and CDR2 SQIVND (reference sequence). The CDR3 is 11 amino acids. Deletions cut 5 bases from V and 5 bases from J, with 4 bases between. The CDR3 loop is CASSERNTIYF. CDR3 DNA: TGTGCCAGTAGTGAGAGAAACACCATATATTTT.

This rearrangement joins TRBV25-1 to TRBJ2-1; perhaps TRBD2 as D (5 bases). Germline V gene sequence: CDR1 MGHDK, CDR2 SYGVNS. The length of the CDR3 is 12 residues. The V end was cut by 8 bases, the J end by 3 bases, with 8 bases between. The chain's CDR3 is CASLDYYNEQFF. CDR3 in DNA: TGTGCCAGCCTCGACTACTACAATGAGCAGTTCTTC.

This clone was counted once. The chain has TRBV5-1 and TRBJ2-2, with TRBD1 matching 8 bases. With 7 bases clipped from V and 7 bases from J, the junction kept 6 bases outside the gene matches. This CDR3 is 13 amino acids long. CDR1 and CDR2 from the germline V gene are SGHRS and YFSETQ. The CDR3 is CASYQGASGELFF. CDR3 nucleotide sequence: TGCGCCAGCTATCAGGGGGCGAGCGGGGAGCTGTTTTTT.

The chain couples TRBV18 to TRBJ2-1; 11 nucleotides match TRBD2. CDR1 is KGHSH and CDR2 is LQKENI in the germline V gene. The CDR3 has 16 amino acids. V trimming: 2 bases; J trimming: 9 bases; junction bases outside the gene matches: 9. The CDR3 nucleotides are TGTGCCAGCTCACCAAAGGAGATAGCGGGAGGGGGTGAGCAGTTCTTC. Translation: CASSPKEIAGGGEQFF.

The chain links TRBV6-4 to TRBJ2-1, with 10 bases identical to TRBD2. The CDR3 consists of 15 residues. Germline V lookup: CDR1 MRHNA, CDR2 SNTAGT. The ends lost 6 bases at V and 8 bases at J; junction bases unmatched: 10. The CDR3 loop is CASRELAGVPHEQFF. As DNA, the CDR3 is TGTGCCAGCAGGGAGCTAGCGGGAGTCCCCCATGAGCAGTTCTTC.

This chain connects TRBV4-2 to TRBJ1-3; TRBD1 aligns across 8 bases. With V trimmed by 0 bases and J by 1 base, 5 bases remained unmatched. CDR3 size: 17 residues. Germline V gives CDR1 LGHNA, CDR2 YNFKEQ. In DNA form, the CDR3 reads TGTGCCAGCAGCCAAGAGCAGGGGGCGATATCTGGAAACACCATATATTTT. As protein: CASSQEQGAISGNTIYF.

The chain links TRBV5-5 to TRBJ2-7, with 8 bases fitting TRBD1. Trimming took 4 bases from V and 1 from J; bases not matched to a gene: 10. CDR1 is SGHKS, CDR2 YYEKEE, per germline (reference sequence). The CDR3 contains 16 residues. CDR3 nucleotide sequence: TGTGCCAGCAGCCGAGGAACCCGGACAGGGTCCTACGAGCAGTACTTC. Residues: CASSRGTRTGSYEQYF.

V gene TRBV7-3 combines with J gene TRBJ1-1, with D perhaps TRBD1 (6 bases). Per germline, CDR1 SGHTA and CDR2 FQGTGA. Trimming stripped 3 bases from V and 2 bases from J, with 13 bases between. The CDR3 consists of 15 residues. The CDR3 nucleotides are TGTGCCAGCAGCTTCTACGGGGGGCGTAACACTGAAGCTTTCTTT. Encoded protein: CASSFYGGRNTEAFF.